These 11 T cell receptor beta chains share one sample of origin, sequenced in a study of shared clonotypes between healthy human individuals. This table comes from immunoSEQ multiplex PCR, and its TCRdb copy is limited to in-frame clones, with some not included. The table has over a million clones, 70% to 80% seen once. Source material: memory CD4+ T cells from PBMCs. Subset defined: CD45RA-negative fraction. The source of these receptors is a man younger than 35 in good health. Some clones in this sample may be carry-over from other donors' samples.

The chain uses TRBV19 and TRBJ2-2, with TRBD2 matching 9 bases. The germline gives CDR1 LNHDA, CDR2 SQIVND (reference sequence). CDR3 length: 16 residues. The trim removed 7 bases at V and 5 bases at J, leaving 11 bases unmatched. CDR3: CASIDQREVSTGELFF. DNA of the CDR3: TGTGCCAGTATTGATCAGCGGGAGGTATCGACCGGGGAGCTGTTTTTT.

The table lists this clone with a count of one. The chain has TRBV5-4 and TRBJ1-1, with a possible D match to TRBD1 (6 bases). CDR1 is SGHNT and CDR2 is YYREEE in the germline V gene (reference sequence). CDR3 length: 14 amino acids. Deletions cut 4 bases from V and 1 base from J, with 11 bases between. CDR3 loop: CASSQMTGNTEAFF. The CDR3, as DNA: TGTGCCAGCAGCCAAATGACAGGGAACACTGAAGCTTTCTTT.

The chain uses TRBV28 and TRBJ1-4, with D tentatively TRBD1 (6 bases). Trimming took off 5 bases at V and 5 bases at J, with 9 bases between the two ends. Germline assignment: CDR1 MDHEN and CDR2 SYDVKM. CDR3 size: 13 residues. Written as DNA, the CDR3 is TGTGCCAGCAGTGGGGACACGAATGAAAAACTGTTTTTT. Its protein is CASSGDTNEKLFF.

V gene TRBV28 combines with J gene TRBJ1-2, with TRBD1 as a possible D gene (6 bases). Deletions cut 3 bases from V and 8 bases from J, with 13 bases between. There are 13 residues in the CDR3. Germline CDR1 and CDR2: MDHEN and SYDVKM. CDR3 in amino acids: CASSLDSPMGYTF. CDR3 in DNA: TGTGCCAGCAGTTTGGACAGTCCTATGGGCTACACCTTC.

This clone has just a few counts. The chain has TRBV30 and TRBJ1-6; weak D call: TRBD1 (5 bases). Germline V lookup: CDR1 GTSNPN, CDR2 SVGIG (reference sequence). CDR3 size: 12 residues. The germline V and J ends were trimmed by 8 bases and 6 bases, with 11 bases remaining between them. CDR3 bases: TGTGCCCGAGGGGTCCTTAATTCACCCCTCCACTTT. Protein product: CARGVLNSPLHF.

This clone was counted at least ten times. The rearrangement uses TRBV7-3 and TRBJ2-1; possible D gene TRBD1, 6 bases. Germline assignment: CDR1 SGHTA and CDR2 FQGTGA. V shed 5 bases and J shed 1 base, with 12 bases lying between them. CDR3 size: 15 residues. The CDR3 region has the DNA TGTGCCAGCAGCGCCCGAGGACAGTCCTACAATGAGCAGTTCTTC. It encodes CASSARGQSYNEQFF.

This clone was found a few times. The chain couples TRBV4-1 to TRBJ1-1; D remains unclear. From germline, CDR1 is MGHRA and CDR2 YSYEKL. The CDR3 totals 16 residues. The V end was cut by 4 bases, the J end by 1 base, with 16 bases between. CDR3 nucleotide sequence: TGCGCCAGCAGCCCCCGTTCCGGAACACCGAACACTGAAGCTTTCTTT. It is translated as CASSPRSGTPNTEAFF.

CDR3 sequence (DNA): TGTGCCAGCCAAACGACAGGGACCTACGAGCAGTACTTC. It yields the protein CASQTTGTYEQYF. V gene TRBV2 combines with J gene TRBJ2-7, with 7 bases matching TRBD1. Per the germline V gene, CDR1 is SNHLY and CDR2 is FYNNEI. The CDR3 length is 13 residues. J gave up 2 bases and V 8 bases, and 6 bases lay outside the gene matches.

Many counts were recorded for this clone. Other DNA sequences in this specimen translate into the identical CDR3. The chain is built from TRBV18 and TRBJ2-5; no clear D. The CDR3 length is 14 residues. Trimming removed 0 bases from V and 4 bases from J, with 9 bases in between. Germline lookup yields CDR1 KGHSH and CDR2 LQKENI. In DNA form, the CDR3 reads TGTGCCAGCTCACCACCCCCGGGCCGAGAGACCCAGTACTTC. Its translation: CASSPPPGRETQYF.

This rearrangement joins TRBV6-1 to TRBJ1-5; no clear D gene. The CDR3 totals 16 residues. Trimming cost V 3 bases and J 1 base, with 13 bases left between them. CDR1 MNHNS and CDR2 SASEGT come from the germline V gene. The CDR3 region is CASSDYHSPSNQPQHF. The CDR3 DNA reads as TGTGCCAGCAGTGACTATCACAGCCCCAGCAATCAGCCCCAGCATTTT.

V and J are TRBV11-2 and TRBJ2-1; 11 nucleotides agree with TRBD1. Trimming cost V 4 bases and J 6 bases; bases outside gene matches: 11. CDR3 length equals 17 residues. Germline V lookup: CDR1 SGHAT, CDR2 FQNNGV. As DNA, the CDR3 is TGTGCCAGCAGCTCCCTACCCGGACAGGGGGCCTTCAATGAGCAGTTCTTC. This codes for CASSSLPGQGAFNEQFF. The entire variable domain, with the rest obtained from reference TRBV11-2 and TRBJ2-1, is as follows: EAGVAQSPRYKIIEKRQSVAFWCNPISGHATLYWYQQILGQGPKLLIQFQNNGVVDDSQLPKDRFSAERLKGVDSTLKIQPAKLEDSAVYLCASSSLPGQGAFNEQFFGPGTRLTVL.